A single sample is the source of the 4 T cell receptor beta chains below, sequenced in a study of T cell repertoires in ileal Crohn's disease. Sequencing used immunoSEQ multiplex PCR; TCRdb keeps in-frame clones, though not all of them. The sample has roughly 8,000 clones, roughly 85% seen once; the top ten hold 8% to 13%. Time point indicated: inflamed ileum from the surgical specimen. The source material was ileal tissue. The receptors stem from an adult with Crohn's disease.

This clone was seen only a few times. The chain has TRBV28 and TRBJ2-7; D gene uncertain. Germline CDR1 and CDR2: MDHEN and SYDVKM. The V end lost 3 bases, the J end lost 3 bases, and 6 bases lay between the germline ends. The CDR3 is 12 residues long. The CDR3 protein is CASSFDFYEQYF. In nucleotides, the CDR3 is TGTGCCAGCAGTTTCGACTTCTACGAGCAGTACTTC.

The chain is built from TRBV6-6 and TRBJ1-5; D gene ambiguous. CDR1 is MNHNY, CDR2 SVGAGI, per germline (reference sequence). CDR3 length: 14 residues. The V end was cut by 10 bases, the J end by 3 bases, with 16 bases between. DNA for the CDR3: TGTGCCACGGCGGCCTTAATGAACAATCAGCCCCAGCATTTT. Protein: CATAALMNNQPQHF.

This clone appeared a single time. The chain joins TRBV18 to TRBJ2-6, with 7 bases matching TRBD2. This CDR3 contains 14 residues. Germline values: CDR1 KGHSH, CDR2 LQKENI. Trimming cost V 4 bases and J 6 bases; bases outside gene matches: 3. CDR3 protein: CASSRRGEANVLTF. CDR3 in DNA: TGTGCCAGCTCACGCCGGGGGGAGGCCAACGTCCTGACTTTC.

V and J are TRBV5-1 and TRBJ1-3; D is unresolved. The CDR3 contains 13 residues. From germline, CDR1 is SGHRS and CDR2 YFSETQ. V was trimmed by 6 bases and J by 7 bases, leaving 14 bases between them. In nucleotides, the CDR3 is TGCGCCAGCACAAATCCCAAGGGCAACACCATATATTTT. Its protein is CASTNPKGNTIYF.